These 14 T cell receptor beta chains were all obtained from the same sample, sequenced in a study of memory CD4+ T cells and cytomegalovirus serostatus. Repertoires were generated with immunoSEQ multiplex PCR, while TCRdb's copy carries only in-frame clones and drops some. The sample lists around 60,000 clones; approximately 80% were seen once. Single viable CD3+CD4+CD8-CD45RO+ cells were sorted as the memory CD4+ T cells. Sample: memory CD4+ T cells from blood. The receptors derive from an adult in good health and CMV-seronegative.

The chain carries TRBV4-1 and TRBJ2-3; D assignment may be TRBD1 or TRBD2 (5 bases each). Trimming pared 0 bases from V and 1 base from J, leaving 17 bases between. Germline V lookup: CDR1 MGHRA, CDR2 YSYEKL. The CDR3 has 18 residues. CDR3 bases: TGCGCCAGCAGCCAAGAATTGGCACGGGGCGTACGCACAGATACGCAGTATTTT. Residues: CASSQELARGVRTDTQYF.

This chain uses TRBV7-3 with TRBJ2-5; D unresolved. The CDR3 totals 14 residues. CDR1 and CDR2 from the germline V gene are SGHTA and FQGTGA. V lost 1 base, J lost 7 bases, and 13 bases lay in between. CDR3: CASSLNPGSGTQYF. The DNA of the CDR3 is TGTGCCAGCAGCTTAAACCCTGGGTCGGGGACCCAGTACTTC.

J is TRBJ1-4 and V is TRBV27; 7 bases match TRBD1. CDR3 length: 15 amino acids. Germline trimming cut 4 bases from V and 7 bases from J; bases unmatched to any gene: 9. The germline V gene has CDR1 MNHEY and CDR2 SMNVEV (reference sequence). CDR3 sequence: CASSSGDRVVEKLFF. DNA of the CDR3: TGTGCCAGCAGTTCGGGCGACAGGGTCGTTGAAAAACTGTTTTTT.

The gene calls are TRBV5-1 and TRBJ2-2, with 10 nucleotides matching TRBD1. The junction had 7 bases not matched to a gene; V was cut back by 4 bases and J by 7 bases. Germline V gives CDR1 SGHRS, CDR2 YFSETQ. The CDR3 length is 15 residues. The CDR3 coding sequence is TGCGCCAGCAGCGGTAGACAGGGGGCCGGCGGGGAGCTGTTTTTT. Protein product: CASSGRQGAGGELFF.

The table lists this clone with a count of one. The chain carries TRBV30 and TRBJ2-5, with 9 bases lining up with TRBD1. The CDR3 totals 14 residues. V trimming: 5 bases; J trimming: 1 base; junction bases outside the gene matches: 5. Germline CDR1 is GTSNPN and CDR2 is SVGIG (reference sequence). CDR3 DNA sequence: TGTGCCTGGGACAGGGGGGACCTCCAAGAGACCCAGTACTTC. This sequence encodes CAWDRGDLQETQYF.

The rearrangement links TRBV27 to TRBJ2-3; tentatively, D is TRBD2 (5 bases). Deletions cut 6 bases from V and 6 bases from J, with 13 bases between. In germline, CDR1 is MNHEY, CDR2 SMNVEV (reference sequence). The CDR3 loop spans 13 amino acids. The CDR3 reads CASSQLAGDTQYF. The CDR3 DNA follows: TGTGCCAGCAGCCAACTGGCGGGTGATACGCAGTATTTT.

The rearrangement joins TRBV15 to TRBJ1-1, with D unclear. Looked up from germline, CDR1 is LNHNV and CDR2 is YYDKDF (reference sequence). CDR3 length equals 13 residues. Deletions cut 0 bases from V and 1 base from J, with 3 bases between. The CDR3 DNA reads TGTGCCACCAGCAGAGATAGGAACACTGAAGCTTTCTTT. Translating it yields CATSRDRNTEAFF.

The gene calls are TRBV5-1 and TRBJ2-2, with 11 bases that match TRBD2. The germline gives CDR1 SGHRS, CDR2 YFSETQ. Trimming took 4 bases from V and 2 from J; bases not matched to a gene: 4. CDR3 size: 16 residues. CDR3 DNA: TGCGCCAGCAGCGAGGGGACTAGCGGAAACACCGGGGAGCTGTTTTTT. Its translation: CASSEGTSGNTGELFF.

The table lists this clone with a count of one. V is TRBV6-5 and J is TRBJ1-1; 10 bases align to TRBD1. V shed 0 bases and J 7 bases; nucleotides not matched to a gene: 5. The CDR3 is 15 amino acids. Germline loops: CDR1 MNHEY, CDR2 SVGAGI. Here the CDR3 reads CASSYSQGQGFEAFF. The CDR3 nucleotides read TGTGCCAGCAGTTACTCGCAGGGACAGGGGTTTGAAGCTTTCTTT.

V gene TRBV5-4 combines with J gene TRBJ1-2; weak D call: TRBD1 (6 bases). The CDR3 runs 14 residues. V was cut by 0 bases and J by 8 bases, with 14 bases left in between. Germline V CDR1 and CDR2: SGHNT, YYREEE (reference sequence). The CDR3 nucleotides are TGTGCCAGCAGCTTGGGGGAAACAGGGTACGGCTACACCTTC. This gives the protein CASSLGETGYGYTF.

This clone occurred a few times. The chain links TRBV27 to TRBJ1-2; perhaps TRBD1 as D (5 bases). Germline values: CDR1 MNHEY, CDR2 SMNVEV (reference sequence). The germline V and J ends were trimmed by 6 bases and 4 bases, with 18 bases remaining between them. The CDR3 runs to 15 residues. DNA of the CDR3: TGTGCCAGCAGACCCGGAACAGGATCCTCCTATGGCTACACCTTC. Translated: CASRPGTGSSYGYTF.

CDR3 coding DNA: TGTGCCAGCAGCTTAGGGGGAAACTATGGCTACACCTTC. Translation gives CASSLGGNYGYTF. The chain joins TRBV7-9 to TRBJ1-2; D remains ambiguous. The CDR3 sequence is 13 residues long. Germline-derived CDR1 and CDR2 are SEHNR and FQNEAQ (reference sequence). V was trimmed by 1 base and J by 2 bases, leaving 5 bases between them.

J is TRBJ2-3 and V is TRBV28; tentative D call: TRBD2 (6 bases). V was shortened by 6 bases and J by 1 base, with 14 bases between the two germline ends. Germline V gene lookup returns CDR1 MDHEN and CDR2 SYDVKM. There are 15 residues in the CDR3. The CDR3 is CASRGEGLGTDTQYF. CDR3 nucleotide sequence: TGTGCCAGCAGGGGCGAGGGACTCGGCACAGATACGCAGTATTTT.

The genes are TRBV28 and TRBJ2-2; possible D gene TRBD2, 5 bases. Per the germline V gene, CDR1 is MDHEN and CDR2 is SYDVKM. CDR3 length equals 18 residues. Trimming stripped 5 bases from V and 10 bases from J, with 29 bases between. The CDR3 region has the DNA TGTGCCAGCAGTCCACAGTCAGGTAGCGTCCTCTCAAGGGAGGAGCTGTTTTTT. The encoded protein is CASSPQSGSVLSREELFF.